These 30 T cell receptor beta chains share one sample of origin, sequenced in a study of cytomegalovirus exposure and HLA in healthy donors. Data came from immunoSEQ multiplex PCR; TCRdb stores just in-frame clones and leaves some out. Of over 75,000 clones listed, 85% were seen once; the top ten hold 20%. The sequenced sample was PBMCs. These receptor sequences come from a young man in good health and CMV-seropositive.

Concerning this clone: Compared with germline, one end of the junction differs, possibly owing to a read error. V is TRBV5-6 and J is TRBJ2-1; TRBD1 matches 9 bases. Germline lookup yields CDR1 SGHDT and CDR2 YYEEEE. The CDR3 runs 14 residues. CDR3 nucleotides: TGTGCCAGCAGCTTAACAGGGGGCTACTATGAGCAGTTCTTC. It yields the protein CASSLTGGYYEQFF.

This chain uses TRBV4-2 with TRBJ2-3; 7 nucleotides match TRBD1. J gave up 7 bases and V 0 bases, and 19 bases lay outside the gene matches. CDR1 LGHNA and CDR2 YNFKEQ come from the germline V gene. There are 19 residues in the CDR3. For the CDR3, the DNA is TGTGCCAGCAGCCAAGAGCCCAAAGACCCCTCCCACAGGGGAAATACGCAGTATTTT. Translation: CASSQEPKDPSHRGNTQYF.

The CDR3: CASREGFSGNTIYF. The CDR3 region has the DNA TGCGCCAGCAGAGAGGGCTTCTCTGGAAACACCATATATTTT. The chain combines TRBV10-2 with TRBJ1-3; D call uncertain. The CDR3 is 14 amino acids. V gave up 6 bases and J gave up 0 bases, with 9 bases separating them. Looked up from germline, CDR1 is WSHSY and CDR2 is SAAADI.

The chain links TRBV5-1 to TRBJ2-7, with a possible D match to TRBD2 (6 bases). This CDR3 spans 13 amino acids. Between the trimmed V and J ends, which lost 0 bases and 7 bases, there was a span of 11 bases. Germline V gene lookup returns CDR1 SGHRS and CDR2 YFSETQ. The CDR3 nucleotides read TGCGCCAGCAGCTTGGAAGGGGCGGGGGAGCAGTACGTC. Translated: CASSLEGAGEQYV.

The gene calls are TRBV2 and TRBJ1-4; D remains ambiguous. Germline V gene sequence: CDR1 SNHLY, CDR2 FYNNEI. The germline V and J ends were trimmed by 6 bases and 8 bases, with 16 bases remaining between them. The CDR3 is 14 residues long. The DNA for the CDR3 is TGTGCCAGCAGCCGCTTAATGCAGTCGGAAAAACTGTTTTTT. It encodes CASSRLMQSEKLFF.

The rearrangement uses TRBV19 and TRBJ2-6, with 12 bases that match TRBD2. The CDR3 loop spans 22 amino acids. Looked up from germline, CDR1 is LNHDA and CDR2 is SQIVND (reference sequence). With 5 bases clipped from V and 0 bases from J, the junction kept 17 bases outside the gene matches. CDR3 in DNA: TGTGCCAGTAGTGGGAACGAACCGGGACTAGCGGGTGGGAGCTCTGGGGCCAACGTCCTGACTTTC. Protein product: CASSGNEPGLAGGSSGANVLTF.

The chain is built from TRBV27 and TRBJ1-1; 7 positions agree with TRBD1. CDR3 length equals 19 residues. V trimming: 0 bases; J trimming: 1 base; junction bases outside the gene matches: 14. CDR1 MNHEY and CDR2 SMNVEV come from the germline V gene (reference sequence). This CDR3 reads CASSLSRFKRGLANTEAFF. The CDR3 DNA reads TGTGCCAGCAGTTTATCTAGATTTAAAAGGGGGCTCGCGAACACTGAAGCTTTCTTT.

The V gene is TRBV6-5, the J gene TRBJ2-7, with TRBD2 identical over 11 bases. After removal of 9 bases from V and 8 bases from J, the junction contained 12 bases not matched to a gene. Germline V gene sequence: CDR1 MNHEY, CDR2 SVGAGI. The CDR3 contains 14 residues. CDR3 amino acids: CASERLTSGNKQYV. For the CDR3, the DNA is TGTGCCAGTGAGCGGCTGACTAGCGGGAACAAGCAGTACGTC.

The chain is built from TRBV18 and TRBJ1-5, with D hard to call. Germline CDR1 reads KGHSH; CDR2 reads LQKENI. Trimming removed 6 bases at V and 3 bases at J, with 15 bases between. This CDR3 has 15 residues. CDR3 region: CASSRSGNDNQPQHF. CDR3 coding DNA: TGTGCCAGCTCGCGCTCCGGGAATGACAATCAGCCCCAGCATTTT.

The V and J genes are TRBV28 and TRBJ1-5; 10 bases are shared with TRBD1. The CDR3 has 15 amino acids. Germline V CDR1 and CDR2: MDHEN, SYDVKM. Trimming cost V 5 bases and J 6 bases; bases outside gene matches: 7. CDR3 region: CASSPPTGGGQPQHF. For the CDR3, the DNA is TGTGCCAGCAGTCCGCCGACAGGGGGCGGTCAGCCCCAGCATTTT. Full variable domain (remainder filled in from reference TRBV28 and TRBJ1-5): DVKVTQSSRYLVKRTGEKVFLECVQDMDHENMFWYRQDPGLGLRLIYFSYDVKMKEKGDIPEGYSVSREKKERFSLILESASTNQTSMYLCASSPPTGGGQPQHFGDGTRLSIL.

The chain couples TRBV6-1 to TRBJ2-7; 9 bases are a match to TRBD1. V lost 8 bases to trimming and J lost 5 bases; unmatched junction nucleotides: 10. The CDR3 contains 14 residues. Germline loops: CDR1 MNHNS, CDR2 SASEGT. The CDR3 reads CASWEGQGPDEQYF. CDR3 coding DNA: TGTGCCAGCTGGGAGGGACAGGGCCCTGACGAGCAGTACTTC.

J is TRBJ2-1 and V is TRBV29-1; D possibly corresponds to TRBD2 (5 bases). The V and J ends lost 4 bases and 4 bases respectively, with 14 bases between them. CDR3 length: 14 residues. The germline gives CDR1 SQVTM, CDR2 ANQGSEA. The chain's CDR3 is CSVGAVRGYNEQFF. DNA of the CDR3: TGCAGCGTTGGGGCAGTCCGAGGGTACAATGAGCAGTTCTTC.

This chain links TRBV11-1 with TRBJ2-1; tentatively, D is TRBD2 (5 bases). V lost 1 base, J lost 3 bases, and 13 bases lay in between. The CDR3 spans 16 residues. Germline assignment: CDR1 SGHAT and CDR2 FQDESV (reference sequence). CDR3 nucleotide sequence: TGTGCCAGCAGCTTAGAGACACTACGGGGCTACAATGAGCAGTTCTTC. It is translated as CASSLETLRGYNEQFF.

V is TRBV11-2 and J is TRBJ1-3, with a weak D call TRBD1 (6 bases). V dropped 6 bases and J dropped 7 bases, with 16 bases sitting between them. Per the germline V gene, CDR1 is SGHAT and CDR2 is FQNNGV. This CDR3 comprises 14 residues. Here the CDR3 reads CASSLGTSRNTIYF. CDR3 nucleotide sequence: TGTGCCAGCAGTTTGGGGACATCGCGGAACACCATATATTTT.

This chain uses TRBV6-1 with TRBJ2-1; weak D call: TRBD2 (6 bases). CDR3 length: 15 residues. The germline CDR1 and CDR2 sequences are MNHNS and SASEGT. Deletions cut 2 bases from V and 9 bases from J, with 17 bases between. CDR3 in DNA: TGTGCCAGCAGTGAATCGACGTACCCCGGGGGTGAGCAGTTCTTC. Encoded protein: CASSESTYPGGEQFF.

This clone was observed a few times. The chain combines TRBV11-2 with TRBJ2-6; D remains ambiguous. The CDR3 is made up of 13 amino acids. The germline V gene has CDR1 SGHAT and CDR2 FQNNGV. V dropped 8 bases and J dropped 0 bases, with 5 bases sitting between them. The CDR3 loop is CASSNSGANVLTF. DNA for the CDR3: TGTGCCAGCTCCAACTCTGGGGCCAACGTCCTGACTTTC. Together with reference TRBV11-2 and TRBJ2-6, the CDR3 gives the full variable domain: EAGVAQSPRYKIIEKRQSVAFWCNPISGHATLYWYQQILGQGPKLLIQFQNNGVVDDSQLPKDRFSAERLKGVDSTLKIQPAKLEDSAVYLCASSNSGANVLTFGAGSRLTVL.

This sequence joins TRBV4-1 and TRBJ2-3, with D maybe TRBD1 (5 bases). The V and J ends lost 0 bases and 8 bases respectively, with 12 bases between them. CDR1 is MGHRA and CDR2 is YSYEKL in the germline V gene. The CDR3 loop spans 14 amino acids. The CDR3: CASSQEGDFGTQYF. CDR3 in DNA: TGCGCCAGCAGCCAAGAAGGGGATTTCGGTACGCAGTATTTT.

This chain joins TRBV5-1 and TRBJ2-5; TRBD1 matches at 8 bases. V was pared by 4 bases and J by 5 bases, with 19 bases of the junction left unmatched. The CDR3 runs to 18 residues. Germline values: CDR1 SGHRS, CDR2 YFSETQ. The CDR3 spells CASSPTPGQDLGDETQYF. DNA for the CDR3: TGCGCCAGCAGCCCAACTCCGGGACAGGACTTAGGGGATGAGACCCAGTACTTC.

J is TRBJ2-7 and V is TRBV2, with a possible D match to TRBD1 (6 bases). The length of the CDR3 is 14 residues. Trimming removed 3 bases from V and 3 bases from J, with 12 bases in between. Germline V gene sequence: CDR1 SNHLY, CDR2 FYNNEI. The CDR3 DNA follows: TGTGCCAGCAGTGACGAGACAGGCGTCTACGAGCAGTACTTC. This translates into CASSDETGVYEQYF. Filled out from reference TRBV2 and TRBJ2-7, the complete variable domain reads EPEVTQTPSHQVTQMGQEVILRCVPISNHLYFYWYRQILGQKVEFLVSFYNNEISEKSEIFDDQFSVERPDGSNFTLKIRSTKLEDSAMYFCASSDETGVYEQYFGPGTRLTVT.

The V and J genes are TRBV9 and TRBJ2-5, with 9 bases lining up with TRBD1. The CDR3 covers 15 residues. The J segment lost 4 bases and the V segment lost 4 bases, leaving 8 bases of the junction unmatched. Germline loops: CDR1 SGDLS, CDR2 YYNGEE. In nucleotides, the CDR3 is TGTGCCAGCAGCCCCAGCACAGGGGGCGGAGAGACCCAGTACTTC. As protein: CASSPSTGGGETQYF. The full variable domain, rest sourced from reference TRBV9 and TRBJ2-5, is DSGVTQTPKHLITATGQRVTLRCSPRSGDLSVYWYQQSLDQGLQFLIQYYNGEERAKGNILERFSAQQFPDLHSELNLSSLELGDSALYFCASSPSTGGGETQYFGPGTRLLVL.

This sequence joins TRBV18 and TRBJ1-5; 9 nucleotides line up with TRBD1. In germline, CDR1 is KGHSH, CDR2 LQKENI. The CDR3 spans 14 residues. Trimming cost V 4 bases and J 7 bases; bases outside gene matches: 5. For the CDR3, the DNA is TGTGCCAGCTCACAGGGACAGGGTGCCCAGCCCCAGCATTTT. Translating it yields CASSQGQGAQPQHF. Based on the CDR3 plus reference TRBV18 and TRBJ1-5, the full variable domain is NAGVMQNPRHLVRRRGQEARLRCSPMKGHSHVYWYRQLPEEGLKFMVYLQKENIIDESGMPKERFSAEFPKEGPSILRIQQVVRGDSAAYFCASSQGQGAQPQHFGDGTRLSIL.

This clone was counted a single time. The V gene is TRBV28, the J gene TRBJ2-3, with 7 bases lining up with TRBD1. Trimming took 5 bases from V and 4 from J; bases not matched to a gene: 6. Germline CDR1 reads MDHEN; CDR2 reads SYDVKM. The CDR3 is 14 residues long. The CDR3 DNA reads TGTGCCAGCAGTCCACAGGGGAGTTCAGATACGCAGTATTTT. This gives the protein CASSPQGSSDTQYF.

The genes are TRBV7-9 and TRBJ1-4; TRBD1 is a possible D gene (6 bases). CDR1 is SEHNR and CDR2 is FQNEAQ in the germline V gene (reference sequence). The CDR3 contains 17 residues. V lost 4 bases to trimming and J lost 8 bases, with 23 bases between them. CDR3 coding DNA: TGTGCCAGCAGCTCAGGGCTTGGGGGGGCGCAGGACGAAAAACTGTTTTTT. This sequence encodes CASSSGLGGAQDEKLFF. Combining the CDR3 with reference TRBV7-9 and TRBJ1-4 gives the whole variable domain DTGVSQNPRHKITKRGQNVTFRCDPISEHNRLYWYRQTLGQGPEFLTYFQNEAQLEKSRLLSDRFSAERPKGSFSTLEIQRTEQGDSAMYLCASSSGLGGAQDEKLFFGSGTQLSVL.

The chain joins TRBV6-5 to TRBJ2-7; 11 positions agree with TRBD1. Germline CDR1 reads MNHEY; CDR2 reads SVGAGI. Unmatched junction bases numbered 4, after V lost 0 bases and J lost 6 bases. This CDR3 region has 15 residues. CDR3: CASSYSLGTGGEQYF. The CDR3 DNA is TGTGCCAGCAGTTACTCTCTCGGGACAGGGGGCGAGCAGTACTTC.

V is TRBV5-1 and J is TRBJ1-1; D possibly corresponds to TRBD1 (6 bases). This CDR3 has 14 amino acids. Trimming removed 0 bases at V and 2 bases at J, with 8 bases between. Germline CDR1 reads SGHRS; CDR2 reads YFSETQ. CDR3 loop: CASSLDRVNTEAFF. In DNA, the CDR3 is TGCGCCAGCAGCTTGGACAGGGTAAACACTGAAGCTTTCTTT.

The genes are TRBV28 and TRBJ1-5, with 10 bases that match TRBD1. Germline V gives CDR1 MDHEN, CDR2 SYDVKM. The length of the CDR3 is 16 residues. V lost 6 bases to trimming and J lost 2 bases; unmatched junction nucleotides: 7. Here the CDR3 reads CASRPVGTGGNQPQHF. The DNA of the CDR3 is TGTGCCAGCAGACCTGTAGGGACAGGGGGCAATCAGCCCCAGCATTTT.

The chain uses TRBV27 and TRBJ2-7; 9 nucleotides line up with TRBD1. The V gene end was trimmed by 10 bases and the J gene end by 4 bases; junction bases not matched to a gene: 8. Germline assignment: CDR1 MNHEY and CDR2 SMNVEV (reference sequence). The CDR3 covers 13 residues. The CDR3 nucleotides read TGTGCCACCTCCGGGACAGGGCTATACGAGCAGTACTTC. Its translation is CATSGTGLYEQYF.

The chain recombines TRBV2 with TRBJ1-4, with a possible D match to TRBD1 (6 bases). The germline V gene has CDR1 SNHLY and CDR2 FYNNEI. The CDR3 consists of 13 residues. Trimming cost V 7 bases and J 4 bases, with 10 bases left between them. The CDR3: CASNQGHNEKLFF. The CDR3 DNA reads TGTGCCAGCAATCAGGGGCATAATGAAAAACTGTTTTTT.

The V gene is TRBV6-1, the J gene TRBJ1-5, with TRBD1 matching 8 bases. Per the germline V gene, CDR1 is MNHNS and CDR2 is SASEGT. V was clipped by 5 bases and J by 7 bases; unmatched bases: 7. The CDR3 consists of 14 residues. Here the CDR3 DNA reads TGTGCCAGCAGTTTAGGACAGGGTGGGCAGCCCCAGCATTTT. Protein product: CASSLGQGGQPQHF.

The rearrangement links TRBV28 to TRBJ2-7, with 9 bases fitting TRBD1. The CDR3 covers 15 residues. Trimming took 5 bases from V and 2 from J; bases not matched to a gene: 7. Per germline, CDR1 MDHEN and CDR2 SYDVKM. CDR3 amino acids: CASSHRDRVPYEQYV. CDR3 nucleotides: TGTGCCAGCAGTCACCGGGACAGGGTCCCCTACGAGCAGTACGTC.